This T cell receptor (beta chain) was observed in a study of blood T cell repertoires in COVID-19 (dated by TCRdb to 2020 to 2022). Concerning the study at large: Collaborator samples came from the United States, Italy and Spain and covered acute and convalescent phases of COVID-19. The prospective study material was composed of cDNA or gDNA derived from T cells, B-cell-depleted T cells, or PBMCs. Subjects who had been exposed to COVID-19, were actively infected with it, or had recovered from it provided the deeply sampled blood TCRbeta repertoires that made up the dataset. The repertoires were made available in a free public database intended to serve as a resource for research on the immune response to SARS-CoV-2. The samples were drawn from the first 160 participants of the ongoing ImmuneRACE study and from over 950 subjects provided by 6 global collaborators. The sample metadata nearly always contained a de-identified subject ID, COVID-19 status, age in years and sex. Where HLA class I and class II types were available, the types were taken from metadata supplied by the sample provider, not from assay-based typing.

The germline V gene supplies CDR1 MDHEN and CDR2 SYDVKM. Trimming at the junction amounts to 4 bases on V and 5 bases on J, and the germline ends lie 6 bases apart. The CDR3 starts with the cysteine, ends with the phenylalanine, and has 12 residues. Solely the CDR3 DNA is kept, with 36 bases framed from the first base. This clone was counted only a few times. The target of this receptor is not known. Base qualities were left out, and no much larger clone turns up one base away. Study-wide findings and limitations: The quantity of clinical and demographic metadata differed by source and by participant and was supplied without curation.

Whole blood was collected in K2EDTA tubes by collaborating institutions according to the institutions' own protocols. Collaborator samples were shipped for TCRbeta analysis as frozen whole blood, isolated PBMCs, or DNA extracted from either sample type. TCRbeta CDR3 regions were amplified from genomic DNA using the immunoSEQ Assay, a bias-controlled multiplex PCR. Turning to the authors' computational methods: The number of nucleated cells in each sample was estimated from the amplification of reference gene primers within the assay. To quantify the absolute abundance of each unique TCRbeta CDR3 rearrangement, sequence reads were collapsed and filtered. For each sample, productive Simpson clonality was calculated as the square root of Simpson's diversity index across productive rearrangements. TCRdb obtained this table from immuneACCESS and retained in-frame rearrangements with V and J assigned. These tables miss some clones; where compared with another copy, unresolved V genes account for less than half of the shortfall, and the remainder is unexplained. From that table come the V and J calls and clone size; the DNA was used to work out D and trimming. The sample table lists fewer than 75,000 clones, 80% to 90% of them with a count of one. The biggest ten clones account for 3.5% to 5.5% of the sample.

The specimen sequenced was peripheral blood. The source of this sequence is a man in his fifties or sixties with active COVID-19. The rearrangement joined TRBV28 to TRBJ1-5, with TRBD1 tentatively as D gene (6 bases match). The DNA is TGTGCCAGCAGTTACAGGGATCAGCCCCAGCATTTT. This translates into CASSYRDQPQHF.